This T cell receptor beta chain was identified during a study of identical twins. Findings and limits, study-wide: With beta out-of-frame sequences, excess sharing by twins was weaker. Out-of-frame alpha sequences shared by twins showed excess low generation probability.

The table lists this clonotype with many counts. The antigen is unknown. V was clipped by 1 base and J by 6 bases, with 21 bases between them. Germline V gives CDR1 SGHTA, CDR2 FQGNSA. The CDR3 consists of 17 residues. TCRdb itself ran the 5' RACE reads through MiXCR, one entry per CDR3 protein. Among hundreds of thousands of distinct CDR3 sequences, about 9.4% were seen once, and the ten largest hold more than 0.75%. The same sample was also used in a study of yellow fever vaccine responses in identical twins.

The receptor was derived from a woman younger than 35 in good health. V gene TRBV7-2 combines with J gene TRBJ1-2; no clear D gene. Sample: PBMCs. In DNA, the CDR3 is TGTGCCAGCAGCTTAGTCAGCACCTCTCAAACGTCTCATGGCTACACCTTC. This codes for CASSLVSTSQTSHGYTF.